What follows are 15 T cell receptor beta chains derived from one specimen sequenced in a study of CD8 T cells in ankylosing spondylitis. TCRdb reprocessed the 5' RACE reads via MiXCR and lists one record per CDR3 protein. This table holds roughly 150,000 distinct CDR3 sequences, around a third found once. Sequenced sample: synovial fluid, either unsorted or a sorted T cell fraction (not recorded which). The source of these receptors is a male donor with ankylosing spondylitis.

This clonotype was seen a few times. The chain is built from TRBV20-1 and TRBJ2-1; the D gene is possibly TRBD2 (6 bases). Germline V CDR1 and CDR2: DFQATT, SNEGSKA (reference sequence). Trimming cost V 6 bases and J 9 bases, with 12 bases left between them. The CDR3 covers 11 residues. The chain's CDR3 is CSATGDLEQFF. The CDR3 DNA follows: TGCAGTGCAACGGGAGACCTTGAGCAGTTCTTC.

This clonotype was counted between two and nine times. This chain connects TRBV5-1 to TRBJ2-3, with 7 nucleotides matching TRBD2. Germline CDR1 SGHRS, CDR2 YFSETQ. With V trimmed by 4 bases and J by 6 bases, 11 bases remained unmatched. This CDR3 region has 15 residues. CDR3 sequence (DNA): TGCGCCAGCAGCACCGGACGGGCCGGGGGGGATACGCAGTATTTT. This gives the protein CASSTGRAGGDTQYF. Full variable domain (outside the CDR3, taken from reference TRBV5-1 and TRBJ2-3): KAGVTQTPRYLIKTRGQQVTLSCSPISGHRSVSWYQQTPGQGLQFLFEYFSETQRNKGNFPGRFSGRQFSNSRSEMNVSTLELGDSALYLCASSTGRAGGDTQYFGPGTRLTVL.

This clonotype occurred a few times. V and J are TRBV3-1 and TRBJ1-1; D gene unclear. This CDR3 is 13 amino acids long. CDR1 is LGHDT and CDR2 is YNNKEL in the germline V gene (reference sequence). Trimming took off 2 bases at V and 7 bases at J, with 11 bases between the two ends. The CDR3 DNA reads as TGTGCCAGCAGCCAAACCAAATCCATTGAAGCTTTCTTT. As protein: CASSQTKSIEAFF. Filled out from reference TRBV3-1 and TRBJ1-1, the complete variable domain reads DTAVSQTPKYLVTQMGNDKSIKCEQNLGHDTMYWYKQDSKKFLKIMFSYNNKELIINETVPNRFSPKSPDKAHLNLHINSLELGDSAVYFCASSQTKSIEAFFGQGTRLTVV.

This clonotype was seen more than once but under ten times. The rearrangement links TRBV14 to TRBJ2-6; possibly TRBD1 for D (6 bases). The V end lost 4 bases, the J end lost 0 bases, and 10 bases lay between the germline ends. The CDR3 spans 16 residues. Looked up from germline, CDR1 is SGHDN and CDR2 is FVKESK. The DNA of the CDR3 is TGTGCCAGCAGCCTAGGACAGCACTCTGGGGCCAACGTCCTGACTTTC. This translates into CASSLGQHSGANVLTF.

This clonotype was recorded a few times. The rearrangement links TRBV4-3 to TRBJ1-5; D not resolved. Germline lookup yields CDR1 LGHNA and CDR2 YSLEER. This CDR3 region has 13 residues. Trimming removed 0 bases at V and 7 bases at J, with 7 bases between. CDR3 in amino acids: CASSQDRRQPQHF. The CDR3 DNA reads TGCGCCAGCAGCCAAGATCGGCGGCAGCCCCAGCATTTT.

There are many counts of this clonotype. V is TRBV7-2 and J is TRBJ2-1; D perhaps matches TRBD2 (5 bases). The CDR3 loop spans 13 amino acids. V was shortened by 0 bases and J by 11 bases, with 11 bases between the two germline ends. CDR1 and CDR2 from the germline V gene are SGHTA and FQGNSA. For the CDR3, the DNA is TGTGCCAGCAGCTTAGCGCTTGGGAGTCAGCAGTTCTTC. Residues: CASSLALGSQQFF.

This rearrangement joins TRBV12-3 or TRBV12-4 to TRBJ1-5; D is uncertain. The CDR3 has 14 amino acids. The V end lost 3 bases, the J end lost 0 bases, and 6 bases lay between the germline ends. CDR3 residues: CASSFSGSNQPQHF. As DNA, the CDR3 is TGTGCCAGCAGTTTTTCGGGTAGCAATCAGCCCCAGCATTTT.

This sequence joins TRBV5-5 and TRBJ2-5; D call uncertain. CDR1 is SGHKS and CDR2 is YYEKEE in the germline V gene (reference sequence). V lost 4 bases and J 0 bases, leaving 7 bases between the germline ends. The length of the CDR3 is 13 residues. DNA for the CDR3: TGTGCCAGCAGCCGATGGTACCAAGAGACCCAGTACTTC. It translates to CASSRWYQETQYF.

The chain is built from TRBV6-1 and TRBJ1-4; a weak D match, TRBD1 (5 bases). The CDR3 is 16 residues long. Germline V CDR1 and CDR2: MNHNS, SASEGT. V lost 6 bases, J lost 4 bases, and 18 bases lay in between. The CDR3 nucleotides are TGTGCCAGCAGCGGGTCGGGACGGGCCGTTAATGAAAAACTGTTTTTT. Amino acid sequence: CASSGSGRAVNEKLFF.

V usage is TRBV12-3 or TRBV12-4 and J usage is TRBJ1-2, with D tentatively TRBD1 (6 bases). Trimming cost V 6 bases and J 1 base, with 18 bases left between them. The CDR3 has 16 residues. The CDR3 coding sequence is TGTGCCAGCAGCCGGGCAGGGAGGGGGAGTAACTATGGCTACACCTTC. Translating it yields CASSRAGRGSNYGYTF.

The chain uses TRBV28 and TRBJ2-7; no definite D call. The CDR3 loop spans 13 amino acids. The V end was cut by 3 bases, the J end by 9 bases, with 15 bases between. Germline CDR1 reads MDHEN; CDR2 reads SYDVKM. CDR3 protein: CASSFGIPRGQYF. The CDR3 bases are TGTGCCAGCAGTTTTGGCATACCTCGAGGGCAGTACTTC.

This clonotype turned up a few times. The chain links TRBV4-1 to TRBJ1-1; D call uncertain. Germline-derived CDR1 and CDR2 are MGHRA and YSYEKL. This CDR3 has 13 residues. V was pared by 1 base and J by 5 bases, with 8 bases between. CDR3 region: CASSQVHGTEAFF. The CDR3 coding sequence is TGCGCCAGCAGCCAAGTTCACGGGACTGAAGCTTTCTTT.

V is TRBV20-1 and J is TRBJ1-1; D is undetermined. This CDR3 comprises 12 residues. V was trimmed by 8 bases and J by 2 bases, leaving 12 bases between them. Germline CDR1 DFQATT, CDR2 SNEGSKA (reference sequence). The CDR3 DNA is TGCAGTCCGACGGTGGGTAACACTGAAGCTTTCTTT. Encoded protein: CSPTVGNTEAFF.

This clonotype was seen repeatedly, ten times or more. The chain uses TRBV20-1 and TRBJ1-6; 9 nucleotides agree with TRBD1. CDR1 is DFQATT and CDR2 is SNEGSKA in the germline V gene (reference sequence). The CDR3 is 14 residues long. J lost 9 bases, V lost 1 base, and 4 bases had no gene match. DNA of the CDR3: TGCAGTGCTAGAGGAGGGACAGGGATTTCACCCCTCCACTTT. Its translation: CSARGGTGISPLHF.

The V gene is TRBV7-9, the J gene TRBJ2-2; 12 bases are shared with TRBD2. CDR1 and CDR2 (germline): SEHNR, FQNEAQ (reference sequence). This CDR3 spans 17 amino acids. Trimming cost V 5 bases and J 2 bases; bases outside gene matches: 6. This CDR3 is CASSPTSGGINTGELFF. The DNA for the CDR3 is TGTGCCAGCAGCCCAACTAGCGGGGGGATAAACACCGGGGAGCTGTTTTTT. The full variable domain, with the rest looked up from reference TRBV7-9 and TRBJ2-2, is DTGVSQNPRHKITKRGQNVTFRCDPISEHNRLYWYRQTLGQGPEFLTYFQNEAQLEKSRLLSDRFSAERPKGSFSTLEIQRTEQGDSAMYLCASSPTSGGINTGELFFGEGSRLTVL.